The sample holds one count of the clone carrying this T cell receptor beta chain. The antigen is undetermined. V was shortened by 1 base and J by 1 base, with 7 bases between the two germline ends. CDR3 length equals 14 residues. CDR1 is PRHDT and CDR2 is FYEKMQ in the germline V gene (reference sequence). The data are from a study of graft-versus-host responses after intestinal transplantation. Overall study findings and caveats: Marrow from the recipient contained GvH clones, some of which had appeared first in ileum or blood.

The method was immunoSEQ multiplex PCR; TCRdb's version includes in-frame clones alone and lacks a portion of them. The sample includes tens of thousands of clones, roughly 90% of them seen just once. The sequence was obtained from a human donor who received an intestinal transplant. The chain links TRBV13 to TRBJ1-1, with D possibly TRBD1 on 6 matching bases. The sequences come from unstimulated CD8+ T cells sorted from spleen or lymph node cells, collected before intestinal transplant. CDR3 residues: CASSLVGQNTEAFF. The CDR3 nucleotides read TGTGCCAGCAGCTTAGTGGGACAGAACACTGAAGCTTTCTTT.